This TCR beta chain emerged from a study of regulatory dendritic cells for organ transplantation. Method: immunoSEQ multiplex PCR; TCRdb's copy keeps in-frame clones and lacks some. Here the sample spans approximately 11,000 clones, about two thirds being singletons. This clone was seen only once. What it binds is unknown. This CDR3 is built from 13 residues. Germline CDR1 SGHRS, CDR2 YFSETQ. Unmatched junction bases numbered 5, after V lost 4 bases and J lost 5 bases. Sorted subsets were CFSE-labeled and cultured four to six days with allogeneic dendritic cells. Naive CD45RA+ and memory CD45RO+ CD4+ or CD8+ T cells were FACS-sorted. The study, taken as a whole, reports: Mature dendritic cells appeared to drive more memory CD8+ clonal expansion than regulatory ones. The authors noted considerable between-person heterogeneity in alloreactive memory CD8+ cells.

This chain joins TRBV5-1 and TRBJ1-1, with 7 nucleotides matching TRBD1. This receptor was identified in a human donor in good health. Sequenced sample: naive CD4+ T cells from blood cultured with dendritic cells. Documented subset: CD45RA+ naive T cells. This CDR3 is CASSLMDRTEAFF. The CDR3 region has the DNA TGCGCCAGCAGCCTTATGGACAGGACTGAAGCTTTCTTT.